This record concerns one TCR beta chain sequence. The entry originates in a study of Ad26.COV2.S vaccination and SARS-CoV-2 variants. Germline V gene sequence: CDR1 MRHNA, CDR2 SNTAGT. The CDR3 consists of 19 residues. Trimming removed 5 bases from V and 0 bases from J; junction bases left unmatched: 12. The table came from immunoSEQ multiplex PCR; TCRdb's copy has only in-frame clones and leaves some out. The repertoire consists of about 350,000 clones, with roughly 90% occurring once and the leading ten covering 6.4%. Treatment denoted: some 20 received Ad26.COV2.S at low or high dose, single or two shots; about 5 received placebo; per-sample allocation not given. The investigators took samples on day 63 after the first vaccine or placebo injection.

The sequencing here drew on peripheral blood, taken in a trial of Ad26.COV2.S vaccine versus placebo. The V gene is TRBV6-4, the J gene TRBJ2-1, with 11 bases that match TRBD2. This TCR derives from a person aged 18-60 years who received the Ad26.COV2.S COVID-19 vaccine or a placebo. The CDR3 here is CASSKTSGDTFSSYNEQFF. The CDR3 DNA reads TGTGCCAGCAGTAAGACTAGCGGGGACACCTTTAGCTCCTACAATGAGCAGTTCTTC.